This TCR beta chain was sequenced in a study of CD8 T cells in Susac syndrome. On the study more broadly: Patients with Susac syndrome were therapy-naive, on corticosteroids, or on intravenous immunoglobulin alone at blood draw. Study-wide results and caveats: The study's TCR sequencing and HLA analysis covered a relatively small number of individuals, and the study acknowledged this. Clonal expansion was not seen in any Susac syndrome CD4+ T cell repertoire.

Sequencing of TCR beta, carried out with a high-throughput approach, was applied to CD8+ and CD4+ T cells from the blood. Random-hexamer reverse transcription was applied to about 0.5 to 1 ug RNA. One entry per CDR3 protein, called by TCRdb with MiXCR from the immunoSEQ multiplex PCR reads. The sample has tens of thousands of distinct CDR3 sequences; 93% are singletons. This clonotype was observed a handful of times. The antigen is undetermined. Trimming cost V 6 bases and J 7 bases, with 13 bases left between them. CDR3 length: 13 amino acids. In germline, CDR1 is MNHEY, CDR2 SVGEGT. J is TRBJ2-1 and V is TRBV6-2 or TRBV6-3, with TRBD1 as a possible D gene (7 bases). What was sequenced was CD4+ T cells from PBMCs. This TCR derives from a human donor with Susac syndrome. CDR3 protein: CASSRQGGNEQFF. The CDR3 DNA reads TGTGCCAGCAGCCGTCAGGGGGGTAATGAGCAGTTCTTC.